What follows are 6 T cell receptor beta chains derived from one specimen sequenced in a study of T cell responses to AZD1222 COVID-19 vaccine. Sequencing was performed with immunoSEQ multiplex PCR; in TCRdb, only in-frame clones are kept and a portion is missing. The data hold roughly 100,000 clones, with about four fifths observed a single time. The specimen was peripheral blood, collected 28 days after the second AZD1222 dose. The receptors stem from an adult who received the AZD1222 COVID-19 vaccine.

This chain links TRBV4-3 with TRBJ2-1, with 10 bases identical to TRBD1. V lost 4 bases, J lost 12 bases, and 15 bases stayed unmatched. CDR1 is LGHNA, CDR2 YSLEER, per germline. The CDR3 consists of 16 residues. CDR3: CASSPVWGQGPRRQFF. CDR3 bases: TGCGCCAGCAGCCCCGTATGGGGACAGGGGCCCAGAAGGCAGTTCTTC.

The chain carries TRBV6-2 or TRBV6-3 and TRBJ2-5, with a possible D match to TRBD1 (5 bases). Germline V gives CDR1 MNHEY, CDR2 SVGEGT. This CDR3 region has 14 residues. V lost 5 bases to trimming and J lost 4 bases, with 14 bases between them. The CDR3 loop reads CASSTPGAPETQYF. DNA for the CDR3: TGTGCCAGCAGTACCCCTGGGGCCCCAGAGACCCAGTACTTC.

This chain joins TRBV11-3 and TRBJ2-7, with D unresolved. The length of the CDR3 is 12 residues. Germline V lookup: CDR1 SGHNT, CDR2 YENEEA. V was pared by 5 bases and J by 6 bases, with 11 bases between. Here the CDR3 reads CASSQNTPEQYF. CDR3 DNA sequence: TGTGCCAGCAGCCAGAACACCCCCGAGCAGTACTTC.

The J gene is TRBJ1-2, the V gene TRBV18, with D perhaps TRBD1 (5 bases). The ends were cut back, 4 bases at V and 0 bases at J, with 6 bases in the middle. Germline loops: CDR1 KGHSH, CDR2 LQKENI. This CDR3 spans 13 amino acids. CDR3 loop: CASSQTANYGYTF. CDR3 sequence (DNA): TGTGCCAGCTCACAGACAGCTAACTATGGCTACACCTTC.

The V and J genes are TRBV7-9 and TRBJ2-1; D tentatively reads TRBD1 or TRBD2 (5 bases each). Trimming stripped 3 bases from V and 4 bases from J, with 10 bases between. Per germline, CDR1 SEHNR and CDR2 FQNEAQ (reference sequence). The CDR3 consists of 14 residues. DNA of the CDR3: TGTGCCAGCAGCTTCGGGACCAGTTACAATGAGCAGTTCTTC. As protein: CASSFGTSYNEQFF.

The chain couples TRBV5-1 to TRBJ2-1; D remains unclear. Looked up from germline, CDR1 is SGHRS and CDR2 is YFSETQ. Deletions cut 5 bases from V and 0 bases from J, with 12 bases between. CDR3 size: 15 residues. The CDR3 nucleotides read TGCGCCAGCAGATCCGACGGCATCTCCTACAATGAGCAGTTCTTC. As protein: CASRSDGISYNEQFF.